The entry below gives a single T cell receptor (beta chain) sequence along with its context. The antigen is unknown. The source of the sample is a study of OX40 agonist ivuxolimab in advanced cancers. At the level of the study: Treatment received earlier with anti-PD-1, anti-PD-L1 or anti-CTLA-4 agents was allowed, and 40% had some.

With 3 bases removed from V and 3 bases from J, the gap between germline ends came to 8 bases. The CDR3 spans 12 residues. CDR1 and CDR2 from the germline V gene are GTSNPN and SVGIG (reference sequence). Whole-study results and caveats: The authors also found low normalized T-cell clonal expansion in some nonresponders. On average, CD8+ T cells had more expanded clones than CD4+.

TCRdb's table, derived via immunoSEQ multiplex PCR, lists solely in-frame clones and lacks some. The sample carries approximately 54,000 clones, around 93% recorded once. This sequence joins TRBV30 and TRBJ2-5; D remains ambiguous. This receptor was identified in an adult with an advanced solid tumor such as melanoma, head and neck, liver or kidney cancer. Sequences were derived from CD4+ or CD8+ T cells sorted from blood, sampled in a trial of the OX40 agonist ivuxolimab. The CDR3 nucleotides are TGTGCCTGGAGCCTAGATGAAGAGACCCAGTACTTC. This codes for CAWSLDEETQYF.